This TCR beta chain was recorded in a study of beta chain features in type 1 diabetes. Whole-study context: All samples together contributed 107,917,701 sorted cells for examination.

Every bit of the isolated RNA underwent reverse transcription, so sequencing read expressed TCRB transcripts. TCRdb's copy holds only in-frame clones and misses some; the assay was immunoSEQ multiplex PCR. The table has some 640,000 clones, over 11% seen once. Concerning this clone itself: What it recognizes is unknown.

CD4+ naive, central memory, regulatory and stem cell-like memory subsets were isolated by sorting on CD45RO/CCR7/CD25/CD127/CD95/CD27. General study findings and limits: Moderate yet significant TCRB CDR3 shortening was seen in Type 1 diabetes patients in all four CD4+ subsets.

Germline assignment: CDR1 MDHEN and CDR2 SYDVKM. The CDR3 runs to 14 residues. V lost 6 bases to trimming and J lost 4 bases; unmatched junction nucleotides: 6. What was sequenced was naive CD4+ T cells from blood. J is TRBJ1-2 and V is TRBV28, with TRBD1 identical over 9 bases. The TCR sequence derives from a man younger than 35 with type 1 diabetes. Written as DNA, the CDR3 is TGTGCCAGCAGCCGTGACAGGGGGTTCTATGGCTACACCTTC. Protein sequence: CASSRDRGFYGYTF.